The sequence of this T cell receptor beta chain was determined in a study of blood T cell repertoires in COVID-19. The wider study: Samples came from the United States, Italy and Spain, spanning acute and convalescent COVID-19.

The method was immunoSEQ multiplex PCR; TCRdb's version includes in-frame clones alone and lacks a portion of them. The repertoire holds 90,000 to 130,000 clones, with around 86% as singletons. The CDR3 contains 12 residues. V was cut by 2 bases and J by 3 bases, with 4 bases left in between. Per the germline V gene, CDR1 is SNHLY and CDR2 is FYNNEI. V usage is TRBV2 and J usage is TRBJ1-2; D remains ambiguous. The source of this sequence is a woman in her seventies with acute or convalescent COVID-19. The source material was peripheral blood. DNA of the CDR3: TGTGCCAGCAGTGAAACTGACTATGGCTACACCTTC. It specifies CASSETDYGYTF.